Listed below are T cell receptor beta chains from one sample, sequenced in a study of blood T cell repertoires in COVID-19. Sequencing was performed with immunoSEQ multiplex PCR; in TCRdb, only in-frame clones are kept and a portion is missing. Here the sample spans 200,000 to 250,000 clones, about 90% being singletons. The sample taken for sequencing was PBMCs or T cells enriched from blood (not recorded which). All receptors derive from a woman aged 50 to 65 in a cohort exposed to, infected with or recovered from COVID-19 (not recorded which). CDR3s include the opening cysteine and the closing phenylalanine or tryptophan. The order of the fields is CDR3 DNA, CDR3 protein, J gene, V gene, clone size, D gene. A D gene is named only where the DNA matches it firmly. Not all rows give a size; the values are once, few, many and, for expanded clones, a class.

CDR3 DNA: TGTGCCAGCAGCTTAGAAGCGTTATCACCCCTCCACTTT; CDR3 protein: CASSLEALSPLHF; J gene: TRBJ1-6; V gene: TRBV7-2; clone size: few; D gene: NA
CDR3 DNA: TGTGCCAGCAGCCAAGTCGGACAGAGGTTTTCCTATGGCTACACCTTC; CDR3 protein: CASSQVGQRFSYGYTF; J gene: TRBJ1-2; V gene: TRBV4-2; clone size: NA; D gene: NA
CDR3 DNA: TGTGCCAGCAGCTTAGCGGGGGTAGATACGCAGTATTTT; CDR3 protein: CASSLAGVDTQYF; J gene: TRBJ2-3; V gene: TRBV7-3; clone size: NA; D gene: TRBD2
CDR3 DNA: TGTGCCAGCAGCGCCAGGGGGTGGGGACCCAAAAACATTCAGTACTTC; CDR3 protein: CASSARGWGPKNIQYF; J gene: TRBJ2-4; V gene: TRBV9; clone size: NA; D gene: TRBD1
CDR3 DNA: TGTGCCAGCAGTAAGACCGGACTAGCGGGGGGGCGGGAGACCCAGTACTTC; CDR3 protein: CASSKTGLAGGRETQYF; J gene: TRBJ2-5; V gene: TRBV6-2/TRBV6-3; clone size: NA; D gene: TRBD2
CDR3 DNA: TGTGCCAGCAGCCCGGACAGAAGCTATAATTCACCCCTCCACTTT; CDR3 protein: CASSPDRSYNSPLHF; J gene: TRBJ1-6; V gene: TRBV5-4; clone size: NA; D gene: NA
CDR3 DNA: TGTGCCAGCAGCTTGGATTCAGGGCACAACATCTATGGCTACACCTTC; CDR3 protein: CASSLDSGHNIYGYTF; J gene: TRBJ1-2; V gene: TRBV5-6; clone size: NA; D gene: NA
CDR3 DNA: TGTGCCAGCAGCATCGGGACTACACCAGGGCGGTTATCAAATCAGCCCCAGCATTTT; CDR3 protein: CASSIGTTPGRLSNQPQHF; J gene: TRBJ1-5; V gene: TRBV21-1; clone size: once; D gene: NA
CDR3 DNA: TGTGCCACCAACCACAGGGGGGAAGGCTACACCTTC; CDR3 protein: CATNHRGEGYTF; J gene: TRBJ1-2; V gene: TRBV15; clone size: NA; D gene: TRBD1
CDR3 DNA: TGTGCCAGCAGGAACGCCGGTGGGACAGGGTATTCACCCCTCCACTTT; CDR3 protein: CASRNAGGTGYSPLHF; J gene: TRBJ1-6; V gene: TRBV5-5; clone size: NA; D gene: TRBD1
CDR3 DNA: TGTGCCAGCAGCTTCCCAGCGGGGGCACGTGGCTACACCTTC; CDR3 protein: CASSFPAGARGYTF; J gene: TRBJ1-2; V gene: TRBV7-2; clone size: NA; D gene: NA
CDR3 DNA: TGTGCCAGCAGTTTAACAGGGGCAAATTCACCCCTCCACTTT; CDR3 protein: CASSLTGANSPLHF; J gene: TRBJ1-6; V gene: TRBV6-2/TRBV6-3; clone size: few; D gene: TRBD1
CDR3 DNA: TGTGCCAGCAGTTCCAGTGGACAGGGCGCTACCTACAATGAGCAGTTCTTC; CDR3 protein: CASSSSGQGATYNEQFF; J gene: TRBJ2-1; V gene: TRBV27; clone size: once; D gene: TRBD1
CDR3 DNA: TGTGCCAGCAGTGAAGGGACGGCGGGTTCACCCCTCCACTTT; CDR3 protein: CASSEGTAGSPLHF; J gene: TRBJ1-6; V gene: TRBV6-1; clone size: NA; D gene: NA
CDR3 DNA: TGTGCCAGCAGCCCTGGGGACAGCTCCTACGAGCAGTACTTC; CDR3 protein: CASSPGDSSYEQYF; J gene: TRBJ2-7; V gene: TRBV7-8; clone size: NA; D gene: TRBD1
CDR3 DNA: TGTGCCAGCAGTTTCGCGATATCGCCCGCGCAGTACTTC; CDR3 protein: CASSFAISPAQYF; J gene: TRBJ2-7; V gene: TRBV12-3/TRBV12-4; clone size: once; D gene: NA
CDR3 DNA: TGTGCCAGCAGCGTTGGAGGGGGCAATCAGCCCCAGCATTTT; CDR3 protein: CASSVGGGNQPQHF; J gene: TRBJ1-5; V gene: TRBV9; clone size: NA; D gene: NA
CDR3 DNA: TGTGCCAGCAGCTCGGGACAGGGGAAGAACACTGAAGCTTTCTTT; CDR3 protein: CASSSGQGKNTEAFF; J gene: TRBJ1-1; V gene: TRBV7-9; clone size: NA; D gene: TRBD1
CDR3 DNA: TGCAGCGTTGAGCAGCGGGGGAGTGACATTCAGTACTTC; CDR3 protein: CSVEQRGSDIQYF; J gene: TRBJ2-4; V gene: TRBV29-1; clone size: few; D gene: TRBD2
CDR3 DNA: TGTGCCAGCAGGACAGGGGTCGGCTCTGGAAACACCATATATTTT; CDR3 protein: CASRTGVGSGNTIYF; J gene: TRBJ1-3; V gene: TRBV6-5; clone size: NA; D gene: TRBD1
CDR3 DNA: TGTGCCAGCAGTTTAGGGGCCTTCTCTGGAAACACCATATATTTT; CDR3 protein: CASSLGAFSGNTIYF; J gene: TRBJ1-3; V gene: TRBV7-2; clone size: once; D gene: NA
CDR3 DNA: TGCGCCAGCAGTGGGGGGTCTAACTATGGCTACACCTTC; CDR3 protein: CASSGGSNYGYTF; J gene: TRBJ1-2; V gene: TRBV5-1; clone size: NA; D gene: NA
CDR3 DNA: TGTGCCAGCAGCCTGGGACAGGGGGTGAGTCAGCCCCAGCATTTT; CDR3 protein: CASSLGQGVSQPQHF; J gene: TRBJ1-5; V gene: TRBV5-6; clone size: NA; D gene: TRBD1
CDR3 DNA: TGTGCCAGCAGGGCGGGACGGAACTCTGGGGCCAACGTCCTGACTTTC; CDR3 protein: CASRAGRNSGANVLTF; J gene: TRBJ2-6; V gene: TRBV27; clone size: NA; D gene: NA
CDR3 DNA: TGTGCCAGCAACCCAGAGCGGGGCAGACAAGAGACCCAGTACTTC; CDR3 protein: CASNPERGRQETQYF; J gene: TRBJ2-5; V gene: TRBV6-2/TRBV6-3; clone size: NA; D gene: TRBD2
CDR3 DNA: TGTGCCAGCAGCCTAAATCCGGGATCAACGGTAAAAGGCTACACCTTC; CDR3 protein: CASSLNPGSTVKGYTF; J gene: TRBJ1-2; V gene: TRBV7-3; clone size: NA; D gene: NA
CDR3 DNA: TGCAGTGCCAGTGGACTCTCGAACACCGGGGAGCTGTTTTTT; CDR3 protein: CSASGLSNTGELFF; J gene: TRBJ2-2; V gene: TRBV20-1; clone size: NA; D gene: NA
CDR3 DNA: TGCAGCGCAACAGGACGACAGGGGGCATACACCGGGGAGCTGTTTTTT; CDR3 protein: CSATGRQGAYTGELFF; J gene: TRBJ2-2; V gene: TRBV29-1; clone size: NA; D gene: TRBD1
CDR3 DNA: TGTGCCAGCAGTCAGGGGGGAGATGGGAACACTGAAGCTTTCTTT; CDR3 protein: CASSQGGDGNTEAFF; J gene: TRBJ1-1; V gene: TRBV6-2/TRBV6-3; clone size: once; D gene: TRBD1
CDR3 DNA: TGTGCCAGCAGCCACCGGACAGGGGCGAACACCGGGGAGCTGTTTTTT; CDR3 protein: CASSHRTGANTGELFF; J gene: TRBJ2-2; V gene: TRBV6-2/TRBV6-3; clone size: NA; D gene: TRBD1
CDR3 DNA: TGTGCCTGGAGCCTCCGGACACACAGGAACTATGGCTACACCTTC; CDR3 protein: CAWSLRTHRNYGYTF; J gene: TRBJ1-2; V gene: TRBV30; clone size: once; D gene: NA
CDR3 DNA: TGTGCCAGCAGATCGGCAGGGATGAACACCATATATTTT; CDR3 protein: CASRSAGMNTIYF; J gene: TRBJ1-3; V gene: TRBV9; clone size: NA; D gene: NA
CDR3 DNA: TGTGCCAGCAGCCAAAGGACACCCCGGGACAGGGACCATAATTCACCCCTCCACTTT; CDR3 protein: CASSQRTPRDRDHNSPLHF; J gene: TRBJ1-6; V gene: TRBV14; clone size: NA; D gene: TRBD1
CDR3 DNA: TGCGCCAGCAGCCAAGGTCAGTGGAGAACAGATACGCAGTATTTT; CDR3 protein: CASSQGQWRTDTQYF; J gene: TRBJ2-3; V gene: TRBV4-1; clone size: NA; D gene: NA
CDR3 DNA: TGTGCCAGTAGTATAGGAGGGTCAGATAGCAATCAGCCCCAGCATTTT; CDR3 protein: CASSIGGSDSNQPQHF; J gene: TRBJ1-5; V gene: TRBV19; clone size: once; D gene: NA
CDR3 DNA: TGTGCCAGCAGTTTATCGATCCCGGCAGGGGGGAGCTATGGCTACACCTTC; CDR3 protein: CASSLSIPAGGSYGYTF; J gene: TRBJ1-2; V gene: TRBV27; clone size: NA; D gene: TRBD1
CDR3 DNA: TGTGCCAGCAGCTTGGGACAGGATTCCACCGGGGAGCTGTTTTTT; CDR3 protein: CASSLGQDSTGELFF; J gene: TRBJ2-2; V gene: TRBV5-5; clone size: few; D gene: NA
CDR3 DNA: TGTGCCAGCAGCCCAGTTGGCGAAAAACTGTTTTTT; CDR3 protein: CASSPVGEKLFF; J gene: TRBJ1-4; V gene: TRBV5-5; clone size: NA; D gene: NA
CDR3 DNA: TGTGCCAGCAGCCCGTTGAGGCTACTACTAGCGGGTAGACAAGAGACCCAGTACTTC; CDR3 protein: CASSPLRLLLAGRQETQYF; J gene: TRBJ2-5; V gene: TRBV7-8; clone size: once; D gene: TRBD2
CDR3 DNA: TGTGCCAGCAGCTTGGGACAGGGCGGGTACGAGCAGTACTTC; CDR3 protein: CASSLGQGGYEQYF; J gene: TRBJ2-7; V gene: TRBV5-6; clone size: NA; D gene: TRBD1
CDR3 DNA: TGCGCCAGCAGCCAAGACTGGAGACCGCAAGAGACCCAGTACTTC; CDR3 protein: CASSQDWRPQETQYF; J gene: TRBJ2-5; V gene: TRBV4-3; clone size: NA; D gene: NA
CDR3 DNA: TGTGCCATCAGTGTGGGCAGCGGGAGGTCCACTGAAGCTTTCTTT; CDR3 protein: CAISVGSGRSTEAFF; J gene: TRBJ1-1; V gene: TRBV10-3; clone size: NA; D gene: NA
CDR3 DNA: TGCGCCAGCAGCCAGGGACAGGGAGATCAGCCCCAGCATTTT; CDR3 protein: CASSQGQGDQPQHF; J gene: TRBJ1-5; V gene: TRBV4-1; clone size: once; D gene: TRBD1
CDR3 DNA: TGTGCCAGCAGTTACTGGCCAGACTACGAGCAGTACTTC; CDR3 protein: CASSYWPDYEQYF; J gene: TRBJ2-7; V gene: TRBV6-6; clone size: once; D gene: NA
CDR3 DNA: TGCAGCGTTGGGGGGCCAGGTCGTTACGAGCAGTACTTC; CDR3 protein: CSVGGPGRYEQYF; J gene: TRBJ2-7; V gene: TRBV29-1; clone size: NA; D gene: NA
CDR3 DNA: TGTGCCTGGAGCCTACGGGACAAAGCTCGTGGGTACTTC; CDR3 protein: CAWSLRDKARGYF; J gene: TRBJ2-7; V gene: TRBV30; clone size: NA; D gene: NA
CDR3 DNA: TGTGCCAGCAGCTTCCTCAGGGGTATTAGCAATCAGCCCCAGCATTTT; CDR3 protein: CASSFLRGISNQPQHF; J gene: TRBJ1-5; V gene: TRBV7-8; clone size: NA; D gene: NA
CDR3 DNA: TGTGCCAGCAGTTTAATCGGGTGGAGGGCCACAGATACGCAGTATTTT; CDR3 protein: CASSLIGWRATDTQYF; J gene: TRBJ2-3; V gene: TRBV27; clone size: NA; D gene: NA
CDR3 DNA: TGTGCCAGCAGCCAGACAGGGAAAAGGGGCTATGGCTACACCTTC; CDR3 protein: CASSQTGKRGYGYTF; J gene: TRBJ1-2; V gene: TRBV7-9; clone size: once; D gene: TRBD1
CDR3 DNA: TGTGCCAGCAGCTTACGCCAGGGTTCGTACGAGCAGTACTTC; CDR3 protein: CASSLRQGSYEQYF; J gene: TRBJ2-7; V gene: TRBV7-2; clone size: NA; D gene: NA
CDR3 DNA: TGTGCCAGCAGTTCGGACAGGGGGGGTGTAGCTTTCTTT; CDR3 protein: CASSSDRGGVAFF; J gene: TRBJ1-1; V gene: TRBV6-5; clone size: NA; D gene: TRBD1
CDR3 DNA: TGTGCCAGCAGCGCCCCGCGGGGGGGCCTATCTGATACGCAGTATTTT; CDR3 protein: CASSAPRGGLSDTQYF; J gene: TRBJ2-3; V gene: TRBV9; clone size: NA; D gene: TRBD2